The 24 T cell receptor beta chains presented below share a single source sample, sequenced in a study of cytomegalovirus exposure and HLA in healthy donors. With 60 Vbeta and 13 Jbeta primers, the PCR was carried out. Libraries were prepared by immunoSEQ multiplex PCR; TCRdb keeps only in-frame clonotypes and omits some of them. The data hold about 190,000 clones, with about four fifths observed a single time. Sequenced: PBMCs. These receptors all stem from a woman aged 25 to 39 in good health and CMV-seropositive.

The chain employs TRBV6-4 and TRBJ1-5, with D possibly TRBD1 on 5 matching bases. Trimming removed 3 bases from V and 0 bases from J, with 6 bases in between. The germline V gene encodes CDR1 MRHNA and CDR2 SNTAGT. This CDR3 has 14 residues. For the CDR3, the DNA is TGTGCCAGCAGTGAAGGGGATAGCAATCAGCCCCAGCATTTT. Protein: CASSEGDSNQPQHF.

V is TRBV6-6 and J is TRBJ1-6; D unclear. Germline-derived CDR1 and CDR2 are MNHNY and SVGAGI (reference sequence). The CDR3 covers 15 residues. With 0 bases removed from V and 6 bases from J, the gap between germline ends came to 9 bases. Here the CDR3 reads CASSYSIRSNSPLHF. The CDR3 nucleotides read TGTGCCAGCAGTTACTCTATCCGGTCTAATTCACCCCTCCACTTT.

This chain uses TRBV6-4 with TRBJ2-1, with 14 nucleotides matching TRBD2. Germline lookup yields CDR1 MRHNA and CDR2 SNTAGT. The CDR3 contains 20 residues. CDR3 nucleotide sequence: TGTGCGCAGCAGGGGAATCCGGGACTAGCGGGAGCTCGGGGGGGAAATGAGCAGTTCTTC. Translated: CAQQGNPGLAGARGGNEQFF.

This chain links TRBV25-1 with TRBJ2-7, with D unclear. V was shortened by 5 bases and J by 0 bases, with 11 bases between the two germline ends. CDR3 size: 14 residues. Germline V CDR1 and CDR2: MGHDK, SYGVNS. DNA for the CDR3: TGTGCCAGCAGTCCCGGCGGTAACTCCTACGAGCAGTACTTC. As protein: CASSPGGNSYEQYF.

The chain uses TRBV28 and TRBJ2-6; weak D call: TRBD1 (6 bases). This CDR3 comprises 15 residues. V was cut by 7 bases and J by 0 bases, with 10 bases left in between. Germline V lookup: CDR1 MDHEN, CDR2 SYDVKM. The CDR3 sequence is CASTRTVSGANVLTF. CDR3 DNA: TGTGCCAGCACCCGGACAGTCTCTGGGGCCAACGTCCTGACTTTC.

The chain is built from TRBV28 and TRBJ2-1; TRBD2 matches 8 bases. The J segment lost 4 bases and the V segment lost 5 bases, leaving 7 bases of the junction unmatched. The V gene's germline CDR1 is MDHEN and CDR2 SYDVKM. The CDR3 has 15 residues. The CDR3 DNA follows: TGTGCCAGCAGTCCTGCGGGGGGAATATACAATGAGCAGTTCTTC. This encodes CASSPAGGIYNEQFF.

This clone was counted between two and nine times. The chain is built from TRBV27 and TRBJ2-7, with a tentative D call TRBD1 (6 bases). Germline lookup yields CDR1 MNHEY and CDR2 SMNVEV (reference sequence). The CDR3 consists of 15 residues. V lost 7 bases and J 3 bases, leaving 19 bases between the germline ends. The CDR3 spells CASIKASQGFYEQYF. The CDR3 DNA sequence: TGTGCCAGCATAAAAGCGTCACAGGGATTCTACGAGCAGTACTTC.

The chain has TRBV9 and TRBJ2-1, with no clear D. Trimming pared 0 bases from V and 12 bases from J, leaving 13 bases between. The CDR3 spans 13 residues. Germline loops: CDR1 SGDLS, CDR2 YYNGEE. DNA of the CDR3: TGTGCCAGCAGCGTAGATATAGCCGGCTGGCAGTTCTTC. Its translation: CASSVDIAGWQFF.

The chain has TRBV11-3 and TRBJ2-2, with 9 positions matching TRBD2. CDR3 length: 16 amino acids. V lost 1 base to trimming and J lost 5 bases; unmatched junction nucleotides: 5. Germline V CDR1 and CDR2: SGHNT, YENEEA. This chain's CDR3 is CASSLVLAGKTGELFF. CDR3 in DNA: TGTGCCAGCAGCTTAGTTCTAGCGGGAAAGACCGGGGAGCTGTTTTTT.

The rearrangement uses TRBV19 and TRBJ1-5; D possibly corresponds to TRBD1 (6 bases). CDR3 length: 14 residues. Germline lookup yields CDR1 LNHDA and CDR2 SQIVND (reference sequence). V was shortened by 4 bases and J by 2 bases, with 9 bases between the two germline ends. The CDR3 sequence: CASSTNRGNQPQHF. In DNA, the CDR3 is TGTGCCAGTAGTACGAACAGGGGCAATCAGCCCCAGCATTTT.

The V gene is TRBV30, the J gene TRBJ1-6; 8 bases agree with TRBD1. Germline V gene lookup returns CDR1 GTSNPN and CDR2 SVGIG (reference sequence). This CDR3 region has 16 residues. The ends lost 2 bases at V and 8 bases at J; junction bases unmatched: 11. The CDR3 nucleotides read TGTGCCTGGAGTACTCCCCGGACAGGGAGGGATTCACCCCTCCACTTT. Its translation is CAWSTPRTGRDSPLHF.

The CDR3 loop is CASSPPGLAGGNEQFF. The CDR3 coding sequence is TGTGCCAGCAGTCCACCGGGACTAGCGGGAGGTAATGAGCAGTTCTTC. This chain connects TRBV27 to TRBJ2-1, with 15 nucleotides matching TRBD2. Germline CDR1 MNHEY, CDR2 SMNVEV (reference sequence). The V and J ends lost 5 bases and 7 bases, in that order; junction bases with no gene match: 6. CDR3 length equals 16 residues.

Notes on this clone: Other nucleotide sequences from this sample produce the same CDR3. V and J are TRBV19 and TRBJ1-2; D perhaps matches TRBD1 (5 bases). Germline assignment: CDR1 LNHDA and CDR2 SQIVND (reference sequence). Trimming cost V 1 base and J 5 bases, with 8 bases left between them. CDR3 length equals 13 residues. For the CDR3, the DNA is TGTGCCAGTAGTATAGCAACAGGATATGGCTACACCTTC. The encoded protein is CASSIATGYGYTF. Looking up the rest from reference TRBV19 and TRBJ1-2 gives the full variable domain: DGGITQSPKYLFRKEGQNVTLSCEQNLNHDAMYWYRQDPGQGLRLIYYSQIVNDFQKGDIAEGYSVSREKKESFPLTVTSAQKNPTAFYLCASSIATGYGYTFGSGTRLTVV.

The count of this clone is one. The chain joins TRBV7-9 to TRBJ1-2; the match to TRBD1 covers 7 bases. CDR1 and CDR2 (germline): SEHNR, FQNEAQ (reference sequence). V gave up 7 bases and J gave up 7 bases; unmatched junction bases: 9. This CDR3 has 13 residues. CDR3 amino acids: CASTVGTAGGYTF. The CDR3 region has the DNA TGTGCCAGCACTGTAGGGACAGCCGGTGGCTACACCTTC.

The chain has TRBV28 and TRBJ1-4; D remains ambiguous. V lost 10 bases and J lost 7, with 16 bases in between. The CDR3 totals 13 residues. Per the germline V gene, CDR1 is MDHEN and CDR2 is SYDVKM. CDR3 in amino acids: CAILAAAGEKLFF. CDR3 sequence (DNA): TGTGCCATTCTCGCAGCGGCCGGTGAAAAACTGTTTTTT.

This clone was found once. CDR3 sequence reads: CASSPARGNTEAFF. CDR3 nucleotide sequence: TGTGCCAGCAGCCCAGCCCGGGGGAACACTGAAGCTTTCTTT. V is TRBV9 and J is TRBJ1-1; D gene uncertain. V was pared by 4 bases and J by 1 base, with 11 bases between. Germline-derived CDR1 and CDR2 are SGDLS and YYNGEE. This CDR3 region has 14 residues.

The rearrangement joins TRBV30 to TRBJ1-2, with 8 bases that match TRBD1. The CDR3 loop spans 13 amino acids. With V trimmed by 5 bases and J by 4 bases, 6 bases remained unmatched. Germline values: CDR1 GTSNPN, CDR2 SVGIG (reference sequence). This chain's CDR3 is CAWDDQGAYGYTF. CDR3 nucleotides: TGTGCCTGGGACGATCAGGGGGCCTATGGCTACACCTTC.

The J gene is TRBJ2-5, the V gene TRBV15; 11 nucleotides align to TRBD2. The CDR3 runs to 16 residues. V gave up 10 bases and J gave up 7 bases; unmatched junction bases: 17. Per germline, CDR1 LNHNV and CDR2 YYDKDF (reference sequence). CDR3 in amino acids: CASRRGGLAGGGTQYF. The CDR3 DNA sequence: TGTGCCAGCAGACGAGGAGGGCTAGCGGGGGGAGGGACCCAGTACTTC. The variable domain in full, with the rest retrieved from reference TRBV15 and TRBJ2-5, is DAMVIQNPRYQVTQFGKPVTLSCSQTLNHNVMYWYQQKSSQAPKLLFHYYDKDFNNEADTPDNFQSRRPNTSFCFLDIRSPGLGDTAMYLCASRRGGLAGGGTQYFGPGTRLLVL.

The rearrangement joins TRBV29-1 to TRBJ2-4; 10 bases are shared with TRBD2. Per the germline V gene, CDR1 is SQVTM and CDR2 is ANQGSEA. The junction had 10 bases not matched to a gene; V was cut back by 7 bases and J by 7 bases. This CDR3 comprises 14 residues. The CDR3, as DNA: TGCAGCGCCTGGGGGCTAGCGGGAGTGAACATTCAGTACTTC. Amino acid sequence: CSAWGLAGVNIQYF.

This chain connects TRBV6-5 to TRBJ2-1, with D possibly TRBD2 on 6 matching bases. V lost 2 bases and J lost 5, with 13 bases in between. The germline V gene encodes CDR1 MNHEY and CDR2 SVGAGI. This CDR3 has 15 amino acids. The CDR3 here is CASSYGAGWDNEQFF. DNA of the CDR3: TGTGCCAGCAGTTACGGGGCGGGATGGGACAATGAGCAGTTCTTC.

V and J are TRBV5-8 and TRBJ2-7; the D is unclear. Germline lookup yields CDR1 SGHTS and CDR2 YDEGEE. V was pared by 3 bases and J by 7 bases, with 8 bases between. CDR3 length equals 11 residues. Here the CDR3 DNA reads TGTGCCAGCAGCTCTCCCGGGGAGCAGTACTTC. It is translated as CASSSPGEQYF.

The count of this clone is one. The chain couples TRBV5-4 to TRBJ2-3, with a possible D match to TRBD1 (6 bases). CDR3 length equals 15 residues. V was trimmed by 4 bases and J by 0 bases, leaving 12 bases between them. Per the germline V gene, CDR1 is SGHNT and CDR2 is YYREEE (reference sequence). The chain's CDR3 is CASSLDRYSTDTQYF. Here the CDR3 DNA reads TGTGCCAGCAGCCTCGACAGGTATAGCACAGATACGCAGTATTTT.

This clone was seen a single time. The chain links TRBV28 to TRBJ2-7; D may be TRBD1 (6 bases). This CDR3 has 14 residues. The V gene lost 6 bases and the J gene lost 3 bases, with 15 bases spanning the gap. Germline CDR1 and CDR2: MDHEN and SYDVKM. CDR3 in amino acids: CASSRTGFVYEQYF. The CDR3 DNA follows: TGTGCCAGCAGCCGTACAGGGTTCGTCTACGAGCAGTACTTC.

A single count supports this clone. In DNA form, the CDR3 reads TGTGCCAGCAGTTACTCGGGACTAGCGGACACAGATACGCAGTATTTT. Translating it yields CASSYSGLADTDTQYF. This chain joins TRBV6-5 and TRBJ2-3; TRBD2 agrees at 11 bases. Trimming took 0 bases from V and 2 from J; bases not matched to a gene: 1. The germline CDR1 and CDR2 sequences are MNHEY and SVGAGI. This CDR3 region has 16 residues.